These 18 T cell receptor beta chains were all obtained from the same sample, sequenced in a study of blood T cell repertoires in COVID-19. Data came from immunoSEQ multiplex PCR; TCRdb stores just in-frame clones and leaves some out. The table includes 200,000 to 300,000 clones, approximately 90% detected once. Sample: peripheral blood. Every receptor here comes from a woman aged 40-49 years with acute or convalescent COVID-19.

This chain connects TRBV29-1 to TRBJ1-2; possibly TRBD1 for D (5 bases). Germline V CDR1 and CDR2: SQVTM, ANQGSEA. CDR3 length: 15 amino acids. The germline V and J ends were trimmed by 6 bases and 4 bases, with 21 bases remaining between them. CDR3 residues: CSVEGSKNGRYGYTF. Written as DNA, the CDR3 is TGCAGCGTGGAGGGGTCCAAAAACGGACGCTATGGCTACACCTTC.

This clone was recorded a few times. The CDR3 DNA follows: TGTGCCAGCGGAACCGGGACACACACTGAAGCTTTCTTT. This gives the protein CASGTGTHTEAFF. The chain links TRBV6-5 to TRBJ1-1; D possibly corresponds to TRBD1 (6 bases). Between the trimmed V and J ends, which lost 8 bases and 3 bases, there was a span of 13 bases. The CDR3 spans 13 residues. The germline CDR1 and CDR2 sequences are MNHEY and SVGAGI.

The CDR3 coding sequence is TGCAGCGCAACAAGGGGGGGCCGCGGCTACACCTTC. Amino acid sequence: CSATRGGRGYTF. The chain carries TRBV29-1 and TRBJ1-2; D may be TRBD1 (6 bases). Germline lookup yields CDR1 SQVTM and CDR2 ANQGSEA. The CDR3 totals 12 residues. With 7 bases removed from V and 8 bases from J, the gap between germline ends came to 17 bases.

Comments on this clone: This CDR3 is also generated by other DNA sequences in the sample. DNA of the CDR3: TGTGCCAGCAGTTACTCGAGGAGGCGGGATGGCTACACCTTC. Translated, it gives CASSYSRRRDGYTF. The genes are TRBV6-5 and TRBJ1-2; the D is unclear. Between the trimmed V and J ends, which lost 0 bases and 6 bases, there was a span of 11 bases. Germline-derived CDR1 and CDR2 are MNHEY and SVGAGI. The CDR3 spans 14 residues.

The V and J genes are TRBV2 and TRBJ1-6; 7 bases are shared with TRBD1. This CDR3 spans 15 amino acids. CDR1 SNHLY and CDR2 FYNNEI come from the germline V gene. The V segment lost 8 bases and the J segment 7 bases; nucleotides outside the gene matches: 11. CDR3 protein: CASSDNPGQNSPLHF. CDR3 sequence (DNA): TGTGCCAGCTCAGATAACCCGGGACAGAATTCACCCCTCCACTTT.

This sequence joins TRBV2 and TRBJ1-6, with D possibly being TRBD1 (6 bases). The length of the CDR3 is 14 residues. With 6 bases removed from V and 10 bases from J, the gap between germline ends came to 16 bases. CDR1 SNHLY and CDR2 FYNNEI come from the germline V gene. In DNA form, the CDR3 reads TGTGCCAGCAGGGAGGACAAGACAGGATCACCCCTCCACTTT. Protein: CASREDKTGSPLHF.

This rearrangement joins TRBV7-8 to TRBJ1-1; a weak D match, TRBD1 (6 bases). Trimming stripped 5 bases from V and 2 bases from J, with 15 bases between. This CDR3 comprises 15 residues. The germline gives CDR1 SGHVS, CDR2 FQNEAQ. The CDR3, as DNA: TGTGCCAGCAGCGAAGAAGACAGGAGAAACACTGAAGCTTTCTTT. This sequence encodes CASSEEDRRNTEAFF.

The chain recombines TRBV10-3 with TRBJ2-1, with a possible D match to TRBD2 (5 bases). Germline assignment: CDR1 ENHRY and CDR2 SYGVKD. CDR3 length equals 16 residues. Trimming took 0 bases from V and 3 from J, leaving 12 bases between them. The CDR3 DNA follows: TGTGCCATCAGTGAGTCTCGGGGTGGAAACTACAATGAGCAGTTCTTC. It is translated as CAISESRGGNYNEQFF.

The chain couples TRBV21-1 to TRBJ1-1. TRBV21-1 is flagged as a pseudogene. The CDR3 has 13 residues. CDR3 sequence (DNA): TGTGCCGCCCCGGGGGGGATAACGACTGGAGCTTTCTTT. Translation: CAAPGGITTGAFF.

The chain has TRBV11-2 and TRBJ1-4; weak D call: TRBD1 (5 bases). The germline gives CDR1 SGHAT, CDR2 FQNNGV. CDR3 size: 13 residues. V lost 8 bases and J 4 bases, leaving 11 bases between the germline ends. CDR3 residues: CASSAGFNEKLFF. The CDR3 DNA reads TGTGCCAGCTCAGCAGGGTTTAATGAAAAACTGTTTTTT.

The genes are TRBV21-1 and TRBJ2-2; TRBD2, the table's D call, was not compared with the DNA. TRBV21-1 is a pseudogene. This CDR3 is 17 amino acids long. CDR3 sequence reads: CASSMGLGGEGTGELFF. CDR3 coding DNA: TGTGCCAGCAGCATGGGTTTGGGGGGAGAGGGGACCGGGGAGCTGTTTTTT.

This chain links TRBV2 with TRBJ2-7, with D possibly being TRBD1 (6 bases). With 6 bases removed from V and 1 base from J, the gap between germline ends came to 13 bases. This CDR3 has 14 residues. Germline CDR1 reads SNHLY; CDR2 reads FYNNEI. The CDR3 nucleotides are TGTGCCAGCAGCTCCGGACAGAGATCCTACGAGCAGTACGTC. Its protein is CASSSGQRSYEQYV.

This clone was seen more than once but under ten times. The rearrangement uses TRBV6-6 and TRBJ2-7, with 9 bases aligning to TRBD1. From germline, CDR1 is MNHNY and CDR2 SVGAGI (reference sequence). The CDR3 spans 15 residues. V lost 6 bases to trimming and J lost 0 bases; unmatched junction nucleotides: 6. CDR3 region: CASSYRGRGSYEQYV. As DNA, the CDR3 is TGTGCCAGCAGCTACAGGGGGCGAGGCTCCTACGAGCAGTACGTC.

The J gene is TRBJ1-1, the V gene TRBV4-1, with TRBD1 matching 9 bases. J was trimmed by 5 bases and V by 2 bases; bases with no gene match: 9. The CDR3 sequence is 16 residues long. Germline V gene lookup returns CDR1 MGHRA and CDR2 YSYEKL. CDR3 DNA sequence: TGCGCCAGCAGCCAACAGGACAGGGGAGGGAAGACTGAAGCTTTCTTT. This translates into CASSQQDRGGKTEAFF.

The V call is TRBV18, the J call TRBJ1-5; D unclear. This CDR3 comprises 15 residues. V lost 6 bases to trimming and J lost 3 bases, with 15 bases between them. Looked up from germline, CDR1 is KGHSH and CDR2 is LQKENI. In DNA, the CDR3 is TGTGCCAGCTCCCACGGTCAGGTTCTCAATCAGCCCCAGCATTTT. This gives the protein CASSHGQVLNQPQHF.

The sample holds one count of this clone. The CDR3 loop reads CASLSGANVLTF. The CDR3 coding sequence is TGTGCCAGCCTTTCTGGGGCCAACGTCCTGACTTTC. J is TRBJ2-6 and V is TRBV12-3 or TRBV12-4; D uncertain. The CDR3 has 12 amino acids. Trimming removed 8 bases from V and 1 base from J, with 3 bases in between.

The genes are TRBV12-3 or TRBV12-4 and TRBJ2-2, with TRBD2 identical over 7 bases. The CDR3 runs 12 residues. Trimming cost V 5 bases and J 7 bases; bases outside gene matches: 1. CDR3 in amino acids: CASSRTSGELFF. The DNA for the CDR3 is TGTGCCAGCAGTCGGACTAGCGGGGAGCTGTTTTTT.

The gene calls are TRBV4-1 and TRBJ1-6, with TRBD1 matching over 7 bases. This CDR3 spans 14 amino acids. From germline, CDR1 is MGHRA and CDR2 YSYEKL. V was clipped by 4 bases and J by 10 bases; unmatched bases: 7. The chain's CDR3 is CASSPRQGESPLHF. The CDR3 nucleotides read TGCGCCAGCAGCCCCCGGCAGGGGGAATCACCCCTCCACTTT.